This TCR beta chain was retrieved from a study of early T cells in non-severe SARS-CoV-2 infection. Study at large: The authors sequenced bulk RNA from unsorted whole blood, leaving chains unpaired.

Each single cDNA molecule received a unique molecular identifier. TCRdb called the 5' RACE reads again in MiXCR, with one record for every CDR3 protein. The sample shows tens of thousands of distinct CDR3 sequences, more than 8.5% of them seen only once. The sample holds a few counts of this clonotype. The antigen is not known. Findings and limits, study-wide: VDJdb matches were skewed toward anti-spike CD8 T cell responses.

Here the sequenced sample was whole blood, taken at baseline. This clonotype was sampled from an adult who was a healthcare worker with PCR-confirmed SARS-CoV-2 infection or an uninfected control (not recorded which).

In DNA, the CDR3 is TGTGCCAGCAGTTCTGACAGGGCTGAAGCTTTCTTT. Residues: CASSSDRAEAFF. The chain links TRBV6-2 or TRBV6-3 to TRBJ1-1; 7 positions match TRBD1. With 4 bases clipped from V and 6 bases from J, the junction kept 2 bases outside the gene matches. Germline V gives CDR1 MNHEY, CDR2 SVGEGT. The CDR3 runs 12 residues.